This T cell receptor beta chain was found in a study of a mutant IDH1 vaccine in newly diagnosed glioma. Study context: Sex distribution of treated patients was roughly 62% male and around 38% female; mean age was around 42 years. Therapy received beforehand was radiotherapy, temozolomide, or both, with most patients given both. Study results and limitations: Across multiple MHC alleles, roughly 93% of patients had vaccine-induced responses.

On this clone: Its antigen is still unknown.

The sample's time point: baseline, week 1 (first vaccination visit). Treatment: pre-vaccination baseline after standard-of-care therapy. Assay: immunoSEQ multiplex PCR; the TCRdb copy retains only in-frame clones and omits some. The table shows roughly 99,000 clones, with roughly 90% occurring only once. The germline CDR1 and CDR2 sequences are SNHLY and FYNNEI. The CDR3 is made up of 13 amino acids. V was cut by 6 bases and J by 4 bases, with 12 bases left in between. The clonotype originates from a woman in her forties or fifties with glioma. The V gene is TRBV2, the J gene TRBJ1-1; D is uncertain. Source: PBMCs, taken from a glioma patient treated with radiotherapy, temozolomide or both. The CDR3 DNA is TGTGCCAGCAGAGACCAGTGGACCACTGAAGCTTTCTTT. Translating gives CASRDQWTTEAFF.